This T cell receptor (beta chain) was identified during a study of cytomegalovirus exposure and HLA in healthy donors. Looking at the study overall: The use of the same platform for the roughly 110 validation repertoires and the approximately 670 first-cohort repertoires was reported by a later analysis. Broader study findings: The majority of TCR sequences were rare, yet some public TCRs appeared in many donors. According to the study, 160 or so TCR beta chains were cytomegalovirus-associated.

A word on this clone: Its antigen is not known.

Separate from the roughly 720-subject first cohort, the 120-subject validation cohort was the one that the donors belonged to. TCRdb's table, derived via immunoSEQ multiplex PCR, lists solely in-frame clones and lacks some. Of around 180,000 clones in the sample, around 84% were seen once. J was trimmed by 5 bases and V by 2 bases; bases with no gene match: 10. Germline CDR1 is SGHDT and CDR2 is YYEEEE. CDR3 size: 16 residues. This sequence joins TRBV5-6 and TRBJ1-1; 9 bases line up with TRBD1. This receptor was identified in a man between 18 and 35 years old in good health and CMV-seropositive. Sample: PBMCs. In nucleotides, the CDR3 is TGTGCCAGCAGCTTAACAGGGGGCGCGGTGGGAACTGAAGCTTTCTTT. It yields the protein CASSLTGGAVGTEAFF. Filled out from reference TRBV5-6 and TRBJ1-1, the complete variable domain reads DAGVTQSPTHLIKTRGQQVTLRCSPKSGHDTVSWYQQALGQGPQFIFQYYEEEERQRGNFPDRFSGHQFPNYSSELNVNALLLGDSALYLCASSLTGGAVGTEAFFGQGTRLTVV.